The clone carrying this TCR beta chain was found a few times. Its specificity is unknown. The sample originates from a study of early T cells in non-severe SARS-CoV-2 infection. About the study: Chains from this unsorted whole-blood bulk RNA could not be paired.

CDR1 SGHTA and CDR2 FQGTGA come from the germline V gene. The CDR3 has 14 residues. V lost 3 bases and J lost 2, with 7 bases in between. Whole-study findings and limits: The study's VDJdb matching favored anti-spike CD8 responses and missed private and CD4 specificities.

Unique molecular identifiers tagged individual cDNA molecules. TCRdb fed the 5' RACE reads into MiXCR, producing one record per CDR3 protein. Of under 85,000 distinct CDR3 sequences in the sample, roughly an eighth were seen once. The receptor was derived from an adult who was a healthcare worker with PCR-confirmed SARS-CoV-2 infection or an uninfected control (not recorded which). This sequence joins TRBV7-3 and TRBJ2-2; D gene unclear. The sequencing input was whole blood. The CDR3 DNA sequence: TGTGCCAGCAGCTTGGACGGAAACACCGGGGAGCTGTTTTTT. It encodes CASSLDGNTGELFF.